The rows below give T cell receptor beta chains drawn from one sample of a study of CD4 T cells in relation to SARS-CoV-2 and coronaviruses. Method: immunoSEQ multiplex PCR; TCRdb's copy keeps in-frame clones and lacks some. Here the sample spans tens of thousands of clones, about 92% being singletons. The sequenced sample was naive CD4+ T cells from PBMCs. The receptors were gathered from an adult with COVID-19. CDR3s include the opening cysteine and the closing phenylalanine or tryptophan. A D gene is named only where the DNA matches it firmly. Some rows have no size entry. The others give once, few or many, or a class for an expanded clone.

. | TRBJ2-1 | 20 | TRBV28 | TRBD2 | CASSSNPGLAGGGSYNEQFF | TGTGCCAGCAGTTCAAACCCGGGACTAGCGGGAGGGGGGTCTTACAATGAGCAGTTCTTC
. | TRBJ2-3 | 13 | TRBV19 | TRBD2 | CASGRLAGDTQYF | TGTGCCAGTGGAAGACTAGCCGGAGATACGCAGTATTTT
. | TRBJ2-5 | 11 | TRBV20-1 | . | CSAENQETQYF | TGCAGTGCAGAGAACCAAGAGACCCAGTACTTC
once | TRBJ2-7 | 13 | TRBV4-3 | . | CASSQGVIREQYF | TGCGCCAGCAGCCAAGGTGTCATCCGCGAGCAGTACTTC
. | TRBJ2-5 | 15 | TRBV14 | TRBD2 | CASSQRGEGRETQYF | TGTGCCAGCAGCCAACGGGGGGAAGGGCGAGAGACCCAGTACTTC
. | TRBJ2-7 | 14 | TRBV5-4 | TRBD2 | CASSSQRGPYEQYF | TGTGCCAGCAGCTCTCAGCGGGGGCCCTACGAGCAGTACTTC
. | TRBJ2-7 | 17 | TRBV4-1 | TRBD2 | CASSQNLAGVGSYEQYF | TGCGCCAGCAGCCAAAATCTAGCGGGAGTCGGCTCCTACGAGCAGTACTTC
. | TRBJ1-5 | 15 | TRBV10-2 | . | CASSESPFGIQPQHF | TGCGCCAGCAGTGAGTCTCCGTTTGGGATTCAGCCCCAGCATTTT
. | TRBJ2-3 | 14 | TRBV2 | . | CASRKRVVADTQYF | TGTGCCAGCAGGAAGCGGGTTGTCGCAGATACGCAGTATTTT
. | TRBJ1-4 | 15 | TRBV4-1 | . | CASSPNRRVNEKLFF | TGCGCCAGCAGCCCAAACAGGAGGGTTAATGAAAAACTGTTTTTT
. | TRBJ2-1 | 17 | TRBV10-3 | TRBD2 | CAISGGGTSGSYNEQFF | TGTGCCATCAGCGGGGGGGGGACTAGCGGCTCCTACAATGAGCAGTTCTTC
. | TRBJ1-4 | 18 | TRBV18 | TRBD1 | CASSPLYLGRQGTEKLFF | TGTGCCAGCTCACCACTTTACCTCGGACGACAGGGTACCGAAAAACTGTTTTTT
. | TRBJ2-7 | 14 | TRBV7-9 | TRBD1 | CASSTWDRTYEQYF | TGTGCCAGCAGCACCTGGGACAGAACCTACGAGCAGTACTTC
. | TRBJ2-1 | 15 | TRBV6-1 | . | CASSLDGIVYNEQFF | TGTGCCAGCAGTTTGGACGGGATAGTCTACAATGAGCAGTTCTTC
. | TRBJ2-5 | 14 | TRBV6-5 | . | CASSYSLGRETQYF | TGTGCCAGCAGTTACTCGCTAGGGAGGGAGACCCAGTACTTC
. | TRBJ2-2 | 15 | TRBV27 | . | CASTLKAGPVSELFF | TGTGCCAGCACCCTTAAAGCGGGCCCCGTCTCGGAGCTGTTTTTT
. | TRBJ2-5 | 14 | TRBV6-4 | . | CASGGLAQKETQYF | TGTGCCAGCGGGGGGCTAGCGCAGAAAGAGACCCAGTACTTC
. | TRBJ2-4 | 14 | TRBV5-4 | TRBD2 | CASSLSGTGDIQYF | TGTGCCAGCAGCCTTAGCGGGACGGGGGACATTCAGTACTTC
. | TRBJ2-1 | 15 | TRBV3-1/TRBV3-2 | TRBD2 | CASSQGLAGRNEQFF | TGTGCCAGCAGCCAAGGACTAGCGGGACGCAATGAGCAGTTCTTC
. | TRBJ2-7 | 16 | TRBV4-2 | TRBD2 | CASSQDWTSGSYEQYF | TGTGCCAGCAGCCAAGACTGGACTAGCGGCTCCTACGAGCAGTACTTC
. | TRBJ1-1 | 14 | TRBV11-1 | . | CASSSRTENTEAFF | TGTGCCAGCAGCTCAAGGACAGAGAACACTGAAGCTTTCTTT
. | TRBJ1-2 | 15 | TRBV27 | . | CASSQRDGRGDGYTF | TGTGCCAGCAGTCAACGGGACGGGCGAGGGGATGGCTACACCTTC
once | TRBJ2-7 | 16 | TRBV4-1 | TRBD1 | CASSRFAGTGSYEQYF | TGCGCCAGCAGCCGGTTCGCCGGGACAGGGAGCTACGAGCAGTACTTC
. | TRBJ1-5 | 13 | TRBV29-1 | . | CSVVINSNQPQHF | TGCAGCGTTGTTATTAATAGCAATCAGCCCCAGCATTTT
. | TRBJ2-3 | 14 | TRBV7-9 | . | CASSFSTRTDTQYF | TGTGCCAGCAGCTTTTCCACACGCACAGATACGCAGTATTTT
once | TRBJ1-4 | 11 | TRBV20-1 | . | CSARGVGKLFF | TGCAGTGCTAGAGGGGTAGGAAAACTGTTTTTT
. | TRBJ2-5 | 15 | TRBV7-9 | TRBD1 | CASSFGQETKETQYF | TGTGCCAGCAGCTTCGGACAGGAGACTAAAGAGACCCAGTACTTC
. | TRBJ2-7 | 12 | TRBV12-3/TRBV12-4 | . | CASSLRESEQYF | TGTGCCAGCAGTTTAAGGGAGTCCGAGCAGTACTTC
. | TRBJ2-3 | 17 | TRBV7-3 | TRBD2 | CASSSARTSGRSDTQYF | TGTGCCAGCAGCTCCGCCCGGACTAGCGGGAGGTCAGATACGCAGTATTTT
. | TRBJ2-7 | 13 | TRBV28 | . | CASSPPAYYEQYF | TGTGCCAGCAGTCCACCGGCCTACTACGAGCAGTACTTC
. | TRBJ2-1 | 19 | TRBV14 | TRBD2 | CASSPFTGLAGGQGNEQFF | TGTGCCAGCAGCCCCTTCACCGGACTAGCGGGAGGGCAGGGCAATGAGCAGTTCTTC
few | TRBJ2-7 | 14 | TRBV29-1 | TRBD1 | CSVGDRGLQDEQYF | TGCAGCGTTGGGGACAGGGGGCTTCAAGACGAGCAGTACTTC
. | TRBJ2-7 | 15 | TRBV10-1 | . | CASSEGASGPYEQYF | TGCGCCAGCAGTGAGGGGGCTAGTGGCCCCTACGAGCAGTACTTC
. | TRBJ2-1 | 12 | TRBV2 | . | CASSPGTHEQFF | TGTGCCAGCAGTCCCGGGACGCATGAGCAGTTCTTC
. | TRBJ2-7 | 15 | TRBV6-5 | TRBD1 | CASSTHRTGGNEQYF | TGTGCCAGCAGTACCCACCGGACAGGGGGCAACGAGCAGTACTTC
once | TRBJ1-3 | 15 | TRBV5-1 | TRBD1 | CASSPSGGEGNTIYF | TGCGCCAGCAGCCCCTCAGGGGGTGAGGGAAACACCATATATTTT
. | TRBJ2-3 | 16 | TRBV5-1 | . | CASSVGVGGSTDTQYF | TGCGCCAGCAGCGTAGGGGTTGGGGGTAGCACAGATACGCAGTATTTT
. | TRBJ1-3 | 12 | TRBV12-3/TRBV12-4 | . | CASSLRGNTIYF | TGTGCCAGCAGTTTACGGGGGAACACCATATATTTT
. | TRBJ2-4 | 16 | TRBV18 | . | CASSPPGQRKGYIQYF | TGTGCCAGCTCACCACCGGGACAAAGAAAGGGTTACATTCAGTACTTC
. | TRBJ1-4 | 14 | TRBV7-9 | TRBD1 | CASSKTGPGEKLFF | TGTGCCAGCAGCAAGACAGGGCCGGGGGAAAAACTGTTTTTT
once | TRBJ2-7 | 16 | TRBV15 | TRBD1 | CATSRDSGTGGYEQYF | TGTGCCACCAGCAGAGATTCCGGGACAGGGGGGTACGAGCAGTACTTC
. | TRBJ1-2 | 15 | TRBV5-6 | . | CASSYRQTSNYGYTF | TGTGCCAGCAGCTACCGACAGACGAGTAACTATGGCTACACCTTC
. | TRBJ2-2 | 13 | TRBV6-5 | TRBD1 | CASSRGFGGELFF | TGTGCCAGCAGCAGGGGGTTCGGCGGGGAGCTGTTTTTT
few | TRBJ2-1 | 15 | TRBV9 | . | CASSVSERAYNEQFF | TGTGCCAGCAGCGTCTCAGAGAGGGCTTACAATGAGCAGTTCTTC
. | TRBJ2-1 | 16 | TRBV5-1 | . | CASIGDSSETYNEQFF | TGCGCCAGCATCGGGGATTCTAGCGAGACCTACAATGAGCAGTTCTTC
. | TRBJ2-1 | 16 | TRBV3-1/TRBV3-2 | . | CASSPLTASSYNEQFF | TGTGCCAGCAGCCCCTTGACGGCCAGCTCCTACAATGAGCAGTTCTTC
. | TRBJ2-5 | 14 | TRBV11-2 | TRBD1 | CASSLTGGTETQYF | TGTGCCAGCAGCCTGACAGGGGGAACGGAGACCCAGTACTTC
. | TRBJ1-1 | 17 | TRBV7-2 | . | CASSLATGGFWDTEAFF | TGTGCCAGCAGCTTAGCGACGGGAGGGTTTTGGGACACTGAAGCTTTCTTT
. | TRBJ1-6 | 14 | TRBV6-5 | . | CASSLNRGNSPLHF | TGTGCCAGCAGCCTAAATAGGGGGAATTCACCCCTCCACTTT
. | TRBJ2-1 | 18 | TRBV10-3 | TRBD2 | CAISGSAGGLAGGGEQFF | TGTGCCATCAGTGGAAGCGCCGGGGGACTAGCGGGAGGAGGCGAGCAGTTCTTC
. | TRBJ2-7 | 15 | TRBV6-2/TRBV6-3 | TRBD2 | CASSPGLAEAYEQYF | TGTGCCAGCAGCCCCGGACTAGCGGAGGCCTACGAGCAGTACTTC
. | TRBJ2-1 | 19 | TRBV4-1 | TRBD2 | CASSQDPNSGSKSFNEQFF | TGCGCCAGCAGCCAAGATCCCAATAGCGGGAGTAAGTCATTCAATGAGCAGTTCTTC
few | TRBJ2-2 | 16 | TRBV4-1 | TRBD2 | CASSQRLAQNTGELFF | TGCGCCAGCAGCCAACGACTAGCCCAGAACACCGGGGAGCTGTTTTTT
. | TRBJ1-2 | 13 | TRBV12-3/TRBV12-4 | . | CASSLWGTNGYTF | TGTGCCAGCAGTTTATGGGGGACAAATGGCTACACCTTC
. | TRBJ2-7 | 12 | TRBV28 | . | CASSLEGYEQYF | TGTGCCAGCAGCCTCGAGGGCTACGAGCAGTACTTC
. | TRBJ1-5 | 13 | TRBV30 | . | CAWSSQDNQPQHF | TGTGCCTGGAGTTCCCAGGACAATCAGCCCCAGCATTTT